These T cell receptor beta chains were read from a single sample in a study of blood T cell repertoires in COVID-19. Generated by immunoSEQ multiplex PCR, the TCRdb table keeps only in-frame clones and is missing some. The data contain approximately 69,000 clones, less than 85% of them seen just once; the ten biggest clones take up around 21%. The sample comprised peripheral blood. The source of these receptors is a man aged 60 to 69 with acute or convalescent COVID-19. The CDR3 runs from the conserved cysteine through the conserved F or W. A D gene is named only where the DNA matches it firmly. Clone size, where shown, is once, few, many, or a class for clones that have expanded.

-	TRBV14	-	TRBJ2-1	TGTGCCAGCAGCCAAGAGGTGGCTAGGGGATACGGTGAGCAGTTCTTC	CASSQEVARGYGEQFF
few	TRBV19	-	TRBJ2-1	TGTGCCAGTAGTATTTTACAGGGTTACAATGAGCAGTTCTTC	CASSILQGYNEQFF
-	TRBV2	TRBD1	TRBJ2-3	TGTGCCGGGCAGGGGGGCACAGATACGCAGTATTTT	CAGQGGTDTQYF
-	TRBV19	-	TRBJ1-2	TGTGCCAGTAGTATGGGCCTTAACTATGGCTACACCTTC	CASSMGLNYGYTF
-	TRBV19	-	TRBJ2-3	TGTGCCAGTAGTATGGGGGCAGGACACACAGATACGCAGTATTTT	CASSMGAGHTDTQYF
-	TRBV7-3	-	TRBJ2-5	TGTGCCAGCAGCTTAGGGAGCCCATGGAGAGAAGAGACCCAGTACTTC	CASSLGSPWREETQYF
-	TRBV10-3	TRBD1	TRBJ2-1	TGTGCCATCAGGGGGGACCGGGACAGGGAAAATGAGCAGTTCTTC	CAIRGDRDRENEQFF
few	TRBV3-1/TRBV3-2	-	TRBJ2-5	TGTGCCAGCAGCCCCGACAGGATTCAAGAGACCCAGTACTTC	CASSPDRIQETQYF
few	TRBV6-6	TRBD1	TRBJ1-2	TGTGCCAGCACCGATTTCACAGGGGACTATGGCTACACCTTC	CASTDFTGDYGYTF
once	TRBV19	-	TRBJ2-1	TGTGCCAGTAGTATAGATTCAGGCAATGAGCAGTTCTTC	CASSIDSGNEQFF
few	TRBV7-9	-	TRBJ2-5	TGTGCCAGCAGCCACCAGGGGTACCAAGAGACCCAGTACTTC	CASSHQGYQETQYF
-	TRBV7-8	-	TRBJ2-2	TGTGCCAGCGGGGAGAACGCCGGGGAGCTGTTTTTT	CASGENAGELFF
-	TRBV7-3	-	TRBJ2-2	TGTGCCAGCAGCTTAACGTTGGGAGGGAACACCGGGGAGCTGTTTTTT	CASSLTLGGNTGELFF
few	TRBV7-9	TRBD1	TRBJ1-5	TGTGCCAGCAGCTTGGGGACAGGGGGCTTCGGCAATCAGCCCCAGCATTTT	CASSLGTGGFGNQPQHF
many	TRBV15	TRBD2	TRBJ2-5	TGTGCCACCAGCAGACTAGCGGGCCTCCAAGAGACCCAGTACTTC	CATSRLAGLQETQYF
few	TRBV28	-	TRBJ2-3	TGTGCCGTCGGGAGCCGCACAGATACGCAGTATTTT	CAVGSRTDTQYF
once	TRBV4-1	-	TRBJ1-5	TGCGCCAGCAGCCGCCCCGGTACAGGTGGACAGCCCCAGCATTTT	CASSRPGTGGQPQHF
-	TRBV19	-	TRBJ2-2	TGTGCCAGTCTCCGGGACACGAATTCCGGGGAGCTGTTTTTT	CASLRDTNSGELFF
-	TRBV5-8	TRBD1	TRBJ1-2	TGTGCCAGCAGCGAGCGACAGGGTTATGGCTACACCTTC	CASSERQGYGYTF
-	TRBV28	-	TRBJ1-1	TGTGCCAGCATCGCAGGGAAGAACACTGAAGCTTTCTTT	CASIAGKNTEAFF
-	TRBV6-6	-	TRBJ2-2	TGTGCCAGCAGCTCTCCCCGAGGCTTTGGGGAGCTGTTTTTT	CASSSPRGFGELFF
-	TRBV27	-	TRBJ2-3	TGTGCCAGCAGTTTAGGCAGGGGTACTGGTACAGATACGCAGTATTTT	CASSLGRGTGTDTQYF
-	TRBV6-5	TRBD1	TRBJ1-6	TGTGCCATCGACAGGGGGTATTATAATTCACCCCTCCACTTT	CAIDRGYYNSPLHF
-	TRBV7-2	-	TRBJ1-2	TGTGCCAGCAGCCCATCGCTGGGGGGGGAGCGCAACTATGGCTACACCTTC	CASSPSLGGERNYGYTF
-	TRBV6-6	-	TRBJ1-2	TGTGCCAGCAGTTCAAAGGAGCCCGGGTTCGGTTACACCTTC	CASSSKEPGFGYTF
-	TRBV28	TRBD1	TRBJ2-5	TGTGCCAGCAGTCCCCAGGGGACAGGGGGCGCTTCGGAGACCCAGTACTTC	CASSPQGTGGASETQYF
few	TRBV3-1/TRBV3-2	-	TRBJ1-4	TGTGCCAGCAGCCAAGGTGGGGCGGGAGAAAAACTGTTTTTT	CASSQGGAGEKLFF
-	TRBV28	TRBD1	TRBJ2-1	TGTGCCAGCATTACCGGGACAGCGAATGAGCAGTTCTTC	CASITGTANEQFF
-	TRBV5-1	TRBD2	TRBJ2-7	TGCGCCAGCAGCCTGTTCCTAGCGGGGGAGCAGTACTTC	CASSLFLAGEQYF
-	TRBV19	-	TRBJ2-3	TGTGCCAGTAGTATTGCGGGCACAGATACGCAGTATTTT	CASSIAGTDTQYF
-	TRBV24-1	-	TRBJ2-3	TGTGCCACCAGTGATCCACTGACAGACACCACAGATACGCAGTATTTT	CATSDPLTDTTDTQYF
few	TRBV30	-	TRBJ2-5	TGTGCCTTGGACCCATTGCAGGGGGGCCGAAAGACCCAGTACTTC	CALDPLQGGRKTQYF
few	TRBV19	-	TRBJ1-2	TGTGCCAGTAGTCAGGGGCCGAACTATGGCTACACCTTC	CASSQGPNYGYTF
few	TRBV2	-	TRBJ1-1	TGTGCCAGCAACCTAGGGAGGAACACTGAAGCTTTCTTT	CASNLGRNTEAFF
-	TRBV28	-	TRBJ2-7	TGTGCCAGCAGTTCCCCCCAGGGGTCTTCCCTTGGGGACGAGCAGTACTTC	CASSSPQGSSLGDEQYF
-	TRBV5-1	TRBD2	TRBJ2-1	TGCGCCAGCAGCTTTCGACTAGCGGGAGCAAACCATGAGCAGTTCTTC	CASSFRLAGANHEQFF
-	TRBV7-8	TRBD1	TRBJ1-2	TGTGCCAGCAGCCCCCGGGACAGTTCCTATGGCTACACCTTC	CASSPRDSSYGYTF